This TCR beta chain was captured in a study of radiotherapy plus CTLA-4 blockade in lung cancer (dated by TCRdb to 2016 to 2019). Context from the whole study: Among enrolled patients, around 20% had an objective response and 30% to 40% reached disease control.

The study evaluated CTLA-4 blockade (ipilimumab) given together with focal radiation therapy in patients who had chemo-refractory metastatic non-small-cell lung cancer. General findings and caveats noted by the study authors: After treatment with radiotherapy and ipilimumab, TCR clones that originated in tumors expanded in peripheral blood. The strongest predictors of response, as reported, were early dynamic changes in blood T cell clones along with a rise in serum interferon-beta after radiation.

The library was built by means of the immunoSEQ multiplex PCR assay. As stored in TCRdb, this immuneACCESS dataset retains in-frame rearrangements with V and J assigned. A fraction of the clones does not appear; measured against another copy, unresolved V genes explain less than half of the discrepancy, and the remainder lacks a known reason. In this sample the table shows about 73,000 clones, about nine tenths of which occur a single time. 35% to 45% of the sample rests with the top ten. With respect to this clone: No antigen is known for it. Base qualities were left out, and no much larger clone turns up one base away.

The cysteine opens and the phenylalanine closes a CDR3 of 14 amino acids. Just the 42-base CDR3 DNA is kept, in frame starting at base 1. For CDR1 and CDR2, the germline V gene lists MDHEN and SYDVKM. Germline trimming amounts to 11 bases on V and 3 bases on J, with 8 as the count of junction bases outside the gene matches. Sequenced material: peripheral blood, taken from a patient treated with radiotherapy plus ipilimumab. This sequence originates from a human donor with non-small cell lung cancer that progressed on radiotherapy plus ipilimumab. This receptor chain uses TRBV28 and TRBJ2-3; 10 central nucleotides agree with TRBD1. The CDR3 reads CAAKPGQGTDTQYF. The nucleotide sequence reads TGTGCCGCGAAGCCGGGACAGGGGACAGATACGCAGTATTTT.